Sequencing of this T cell receptor beta chain was carried out in a study of vaccination and CD4 T cells after COVID-19. About the study: At a median around 100 days (range 35 to 161) after diagnosis, post-COVID samples were drawn. Study-level results: Vaccine-specific clones numbering 304 of 307 showed spike mono-reactivity in convalescent patients.

Scientists ran DNA taken from cultured CD4+ T cells through the Oncomine TCR Beta short-read assay for sequencing. Each CDR3 protein gets one entry after TCRdb re-called the PCR reads with MiXCR. This sample has approximately 15,000 distinct CDR3 sequences, with around 40% found just once. In the case of this clonotype: The target antigen is unknown.

Specified treatment: approximately nine-day PBMC culture with coronavirus spike peptide pools or control peptides (ViraFEST assay). Before TCRs were sequenced, ViraFEST expanded antigen-specific T cells with peptide pools. The germline gives CDR1 MNHEY, CDR2 SVGAGI. This CDR3 has 15 amino acids. Trimming removed 2 bases from V and 4 bases from J, with 9 bases in between. This TCR was recovered from a human donor who had recovered from COVID-19. Specimen: CD4+ T cells from blood, cultured in vitro. The chain carries TRBV6-5 and TRBJ2-6, with D possibly TRBD2 on 6 matching bases. CDR3 region: CASSYRGTGANVLTF. DNA for the CDR3: TGTGCCAGCAGTTACCGGGGGACCGGGGCCAACGTCCTGACTTTC.